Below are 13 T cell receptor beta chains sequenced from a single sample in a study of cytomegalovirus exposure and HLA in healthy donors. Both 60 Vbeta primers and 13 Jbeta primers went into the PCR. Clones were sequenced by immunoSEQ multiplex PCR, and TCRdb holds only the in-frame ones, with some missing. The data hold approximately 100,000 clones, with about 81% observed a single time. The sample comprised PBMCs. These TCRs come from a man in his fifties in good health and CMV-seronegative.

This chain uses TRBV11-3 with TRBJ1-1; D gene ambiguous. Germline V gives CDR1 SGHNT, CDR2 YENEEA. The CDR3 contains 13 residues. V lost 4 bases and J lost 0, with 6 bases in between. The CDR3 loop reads CASSSQVNTEAFF. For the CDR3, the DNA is TGTGCCAGCAGCTCGCAGGTGAACACTGAAGCTTTCTTT.

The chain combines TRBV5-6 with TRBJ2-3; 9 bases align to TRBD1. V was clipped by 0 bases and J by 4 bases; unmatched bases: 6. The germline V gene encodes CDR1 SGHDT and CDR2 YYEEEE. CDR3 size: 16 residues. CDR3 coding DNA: TGTGCCAGCAGCTTGGCCATGACAGGGGGGTCAGATACGCAGTATTTT. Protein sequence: CASSLAMTGGSDTQYF.

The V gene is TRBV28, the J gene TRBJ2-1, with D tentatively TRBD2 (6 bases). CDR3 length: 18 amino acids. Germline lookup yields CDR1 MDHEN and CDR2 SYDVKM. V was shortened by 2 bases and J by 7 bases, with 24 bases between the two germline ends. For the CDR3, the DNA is TGTGCCAGCAGTTTACTTGGTGGAGGGCCAGGGCGAGATAATGAGCAGTTCTTC. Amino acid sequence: CASSLLGGGPGRDNEQFF.

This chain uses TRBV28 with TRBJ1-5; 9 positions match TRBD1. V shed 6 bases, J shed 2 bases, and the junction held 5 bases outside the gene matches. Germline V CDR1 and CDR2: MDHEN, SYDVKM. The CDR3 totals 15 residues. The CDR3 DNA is TGTGCCAGCAGCCGGACAGGGGTTGGCAATCAGCCCCAGCATTTT. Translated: CASSRTGVGNQPQHF.

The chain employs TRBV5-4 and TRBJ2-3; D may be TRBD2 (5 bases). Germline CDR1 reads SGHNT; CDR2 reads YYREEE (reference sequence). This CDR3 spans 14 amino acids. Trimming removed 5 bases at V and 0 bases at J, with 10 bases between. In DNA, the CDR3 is TGTGCCAGCAGACCGGACTTTAGCACAGATACGCAGTATTTT. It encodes CASRPDFSTDTQYF.

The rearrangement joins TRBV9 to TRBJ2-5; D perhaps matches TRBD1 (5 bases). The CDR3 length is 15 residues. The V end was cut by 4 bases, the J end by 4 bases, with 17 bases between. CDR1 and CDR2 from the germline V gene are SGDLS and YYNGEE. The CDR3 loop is CASSPSGHGIETQYF. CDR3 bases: TGTGCCAGCAGCCCCTCTGGACATGGGATAGAGACCCAGTACTTC.

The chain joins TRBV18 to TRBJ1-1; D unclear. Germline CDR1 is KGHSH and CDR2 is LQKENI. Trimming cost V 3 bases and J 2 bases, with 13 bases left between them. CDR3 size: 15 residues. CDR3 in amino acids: CASSPKIGVNTEAFF. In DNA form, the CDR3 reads TGTGCCAGCTCACCTAAGATCGGGGTAAACACTGAAGCTTTCTTT.

The CDR3 nucleotides read TGCACCAGCAGCCAAGACGGGGGAGGACTAGCCGAACTCTTGAACACCGGGGAGCTGTTTTTT. The encoded protein is CTSSQDGGGLAELLNTGELFF. The chain joins TRBV1 to TRBJ2-2; no DNA check was done on the table's D call, TRBD2. TRBV1 has pseudogene status. The CDR3 contains 21 residues.

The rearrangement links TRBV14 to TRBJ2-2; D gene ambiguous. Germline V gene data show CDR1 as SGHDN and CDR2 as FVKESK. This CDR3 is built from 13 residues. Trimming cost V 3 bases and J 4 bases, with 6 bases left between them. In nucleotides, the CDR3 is TGTGCCAGCAGCCACTCAGTCACCGGGGAGCTGTTTTTT. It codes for CASSHSVTGELFF. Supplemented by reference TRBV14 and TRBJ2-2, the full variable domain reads EAGVTQFPSHSVIEKGQTVTLRCDPISGHDNLYWYRRVMGKEIKFLLHFVKESKQDESGMPNNRFLAERTGGTYSTLKVQPAELEDSGVYFCASSHSVTGELFFGEGSRLTVL.

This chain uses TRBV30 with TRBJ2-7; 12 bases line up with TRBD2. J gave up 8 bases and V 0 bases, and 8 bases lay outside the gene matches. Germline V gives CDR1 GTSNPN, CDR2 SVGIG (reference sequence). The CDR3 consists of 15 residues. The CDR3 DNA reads TGTGCCTGGAGTGTAAGAGGCCTAGCGGGAGGGAAGCAGTACTTC. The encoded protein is CAWSVRGLAGGKQYF. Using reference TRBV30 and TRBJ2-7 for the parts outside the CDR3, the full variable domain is SQTIHQWPATLVQPVGSPLSLECTVEGTSNPNLYWYRQAAGRGLQLLFYSVGIGQISSEVPQNLSASRPQDRQFILSSKKLLLSDSGFYLCAWSVRGLAGGKQYFGPGTRLTVT.

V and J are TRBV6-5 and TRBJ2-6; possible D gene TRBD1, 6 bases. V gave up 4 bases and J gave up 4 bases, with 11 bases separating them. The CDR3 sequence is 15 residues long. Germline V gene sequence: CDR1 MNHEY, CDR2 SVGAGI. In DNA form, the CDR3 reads TGTGCCAGCAGTTCCGGGACATCCGGGGCCAACGTCCTGACTTTC. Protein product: CASSSGTSGANVLTF.

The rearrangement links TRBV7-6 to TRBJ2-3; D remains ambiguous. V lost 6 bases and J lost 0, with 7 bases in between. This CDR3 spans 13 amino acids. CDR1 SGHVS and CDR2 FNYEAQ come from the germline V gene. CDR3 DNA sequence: TGTGCCAGCAGACCAACTAGCACAGATACGCAGTATTTT. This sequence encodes CASRPTSTDTQYF.

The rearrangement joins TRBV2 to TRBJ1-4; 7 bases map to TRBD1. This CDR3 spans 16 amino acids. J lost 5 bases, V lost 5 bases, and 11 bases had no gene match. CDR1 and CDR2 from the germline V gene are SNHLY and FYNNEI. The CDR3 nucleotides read TGTGCCAGCAGTTCCTTGGAGACAGGGCTCAATGAAAAACTGTTTTTT. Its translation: CASSSLETGLNEKLFF.